This T cell receptor beta chain was identified in a study of cytomegalovirus exposure and HLA in healthy donors. Notes on the study in general: There were under 200 TCR beta chains listed as cytomegalovirus-associated. In a later analysis, a missense DCLRE1C variant was linked to TCR beta V- and J-gene trimming. The authors assumed roughly uniform sequencing depth across donors for presence/absence analyses.

Germline loops: CDR1 LNHDA, CDR2 SQIVND (reference sequence). The CDR3 is 14 residues long. With 4 bases clipped from V and 4 bases from J, the junction kept 7 bases outside the gene matches. The primer mix had 60 Vbeta and 13 Jbeta primers. In the source study's methods: Approximately 83 million unique TCR beta chains, roughly 12 million shared, were counted in a later analysis. The table came from immunoSEQ multiplex PCR; TCRdb's copy has only in-frame clones and leaves some out. That table supplies the V and J calls and clone size; D and trimming were determined from the DNA. The data show about 120,000 clones, over 65% seen once. About this clone itself: Its antigen is unidentified.

The rearrangement uses TRBV19 and TRBJ2-7, with TRBD2 identical over 7 bases. Sequencing used PBMCs. This clonotype was obtained from a woman aged 40 to 50 in good health and CMV-seropositive. DNA of the CDR3: TGTGCCAGTAGTAATTCGGCTAGCGGTTACGAGCAGTACTTC. Its protein is CASSNSASGYEQYF.